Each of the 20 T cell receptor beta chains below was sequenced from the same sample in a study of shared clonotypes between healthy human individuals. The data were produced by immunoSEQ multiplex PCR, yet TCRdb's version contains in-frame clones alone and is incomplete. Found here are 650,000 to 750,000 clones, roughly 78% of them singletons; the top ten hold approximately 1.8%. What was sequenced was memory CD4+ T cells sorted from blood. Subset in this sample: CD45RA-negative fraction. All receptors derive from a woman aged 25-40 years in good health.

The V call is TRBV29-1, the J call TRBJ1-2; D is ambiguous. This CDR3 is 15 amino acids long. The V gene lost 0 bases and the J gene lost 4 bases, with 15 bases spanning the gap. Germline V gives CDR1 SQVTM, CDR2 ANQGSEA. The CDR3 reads CSVEDLRTEFYGYTF. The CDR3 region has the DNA TGCAGCGTTGAAGATCTTCGTACAGAATTCTATGGCTACACCTTC.

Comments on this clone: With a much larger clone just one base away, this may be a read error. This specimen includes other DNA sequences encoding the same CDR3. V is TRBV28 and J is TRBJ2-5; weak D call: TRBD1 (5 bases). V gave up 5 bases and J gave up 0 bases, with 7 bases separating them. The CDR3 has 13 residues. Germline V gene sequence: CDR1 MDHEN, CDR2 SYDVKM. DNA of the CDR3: TGTGCCAGCAGTCCAGGGTACCAAGAGACCCAGTACTTC. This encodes CASSPGYQETQYF.

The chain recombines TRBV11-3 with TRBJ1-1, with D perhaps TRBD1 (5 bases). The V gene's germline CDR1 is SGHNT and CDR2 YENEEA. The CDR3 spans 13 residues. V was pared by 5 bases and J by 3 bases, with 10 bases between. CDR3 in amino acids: CASSPSTDTEAFF. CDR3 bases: TGTGCCAGCAGCCCGTCGACAGACACTGAAGCTTTCTTT.

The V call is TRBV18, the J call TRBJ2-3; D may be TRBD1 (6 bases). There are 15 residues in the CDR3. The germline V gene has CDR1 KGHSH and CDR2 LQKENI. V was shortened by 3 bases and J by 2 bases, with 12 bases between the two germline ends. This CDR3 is CASSPRTAYTDTQYF. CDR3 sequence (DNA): TGTGCCAGCTCACCGAGGACAGCATACACAGATACGCAGTATTTT.

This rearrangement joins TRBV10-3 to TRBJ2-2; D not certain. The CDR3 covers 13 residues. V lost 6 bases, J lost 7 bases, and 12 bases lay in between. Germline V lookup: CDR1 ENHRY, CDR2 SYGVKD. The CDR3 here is CAIRRPSGGELFF. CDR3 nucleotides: TGTGCCATCAGACGGCCCTCGGGCGGGGAGCTGTTTTTT.

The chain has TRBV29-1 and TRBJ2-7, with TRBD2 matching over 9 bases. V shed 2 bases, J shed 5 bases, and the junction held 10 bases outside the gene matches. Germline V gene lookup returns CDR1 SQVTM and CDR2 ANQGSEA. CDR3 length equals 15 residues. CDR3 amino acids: CSVESAGGPGNEQYF. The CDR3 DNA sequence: TGCAGCGTTGAATCGGCGGGAGGGCCTGGGAACGAGCAGTACTTC.

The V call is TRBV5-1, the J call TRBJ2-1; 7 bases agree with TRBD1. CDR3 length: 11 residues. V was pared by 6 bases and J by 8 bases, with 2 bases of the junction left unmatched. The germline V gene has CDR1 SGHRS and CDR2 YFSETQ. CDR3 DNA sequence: TGCGCCAGCAACAGGGGCGATGAGCAGTTCTTC. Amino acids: CASNRGDEQFF.

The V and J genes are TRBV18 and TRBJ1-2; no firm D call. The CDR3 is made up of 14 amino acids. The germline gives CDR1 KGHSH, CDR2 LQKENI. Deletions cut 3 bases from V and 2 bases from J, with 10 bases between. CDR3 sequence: CASSPPWQNYGYTF. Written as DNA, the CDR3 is TGTGCCAGCTCACCCCCGTGGCAGAACTATGGCTACACCTTC.

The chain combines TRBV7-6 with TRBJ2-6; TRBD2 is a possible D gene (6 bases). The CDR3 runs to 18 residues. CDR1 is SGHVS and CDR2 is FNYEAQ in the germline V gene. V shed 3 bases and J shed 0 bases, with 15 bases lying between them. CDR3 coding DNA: TGTGCCAGCAGCTTCCAGGGAGGTGGTGTCTCTGGGGCCAACGTCCTGACTTTC. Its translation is CASSFQGGGVSGANVLTF.

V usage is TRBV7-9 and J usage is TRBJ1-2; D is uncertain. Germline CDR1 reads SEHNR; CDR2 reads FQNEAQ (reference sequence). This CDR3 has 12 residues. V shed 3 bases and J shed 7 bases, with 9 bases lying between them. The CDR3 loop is CASSFKSGGYTF. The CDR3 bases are TGTGCCAGCAGCTTTAAATCGGGTGGCTACACCTTC.

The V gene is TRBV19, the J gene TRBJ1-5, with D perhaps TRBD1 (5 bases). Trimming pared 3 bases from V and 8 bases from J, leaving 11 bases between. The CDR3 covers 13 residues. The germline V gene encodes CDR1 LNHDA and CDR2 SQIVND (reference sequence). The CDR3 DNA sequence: TGTGCCAGTAGTATTTGGGGGTATGAGCCCCAGCATTTT. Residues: CASSIWGYEPQHF.

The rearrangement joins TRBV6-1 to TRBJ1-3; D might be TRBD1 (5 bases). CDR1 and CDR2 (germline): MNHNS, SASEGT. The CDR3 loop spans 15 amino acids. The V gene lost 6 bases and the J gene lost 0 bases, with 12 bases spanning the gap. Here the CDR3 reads CASRDRQSSGNTIYF. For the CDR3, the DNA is TGTGCCAGCAGGGACCGACAGAGCTCTGGAAACACCATATATTTT.

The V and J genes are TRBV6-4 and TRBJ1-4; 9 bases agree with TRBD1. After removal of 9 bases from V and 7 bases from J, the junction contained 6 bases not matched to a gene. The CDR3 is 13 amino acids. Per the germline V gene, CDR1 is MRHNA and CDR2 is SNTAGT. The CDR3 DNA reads TGTGCCAGTCCGGACAGGGGCCCTGAAAAACTGTTTTTT. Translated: CASPDRGPEKLFF.

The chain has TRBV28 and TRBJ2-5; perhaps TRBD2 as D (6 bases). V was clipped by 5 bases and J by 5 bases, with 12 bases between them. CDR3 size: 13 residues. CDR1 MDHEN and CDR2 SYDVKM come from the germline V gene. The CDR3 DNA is TGTGCCAGCAGTCCCCCCCGGGGGGAGACCCAGTACTTC. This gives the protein CASSPPRGETQYF.

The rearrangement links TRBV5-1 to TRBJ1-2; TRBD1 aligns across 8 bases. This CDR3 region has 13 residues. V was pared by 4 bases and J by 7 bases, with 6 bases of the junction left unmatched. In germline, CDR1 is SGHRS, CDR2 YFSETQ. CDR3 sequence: CASSRTGSGGYTF. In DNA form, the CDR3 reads TGCGCCAGCAGCCGGACAGGGTCAGGTGGCTACACCTTC.

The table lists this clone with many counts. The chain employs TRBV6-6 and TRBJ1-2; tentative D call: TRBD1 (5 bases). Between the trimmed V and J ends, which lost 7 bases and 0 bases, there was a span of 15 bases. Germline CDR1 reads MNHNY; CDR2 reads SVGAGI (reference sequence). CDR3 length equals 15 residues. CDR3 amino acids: CASTQPDRANYGYTF. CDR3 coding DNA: TGTGCCAGCACCCAACCTGACAGAGCTAACTATGGCTACACCTTC.

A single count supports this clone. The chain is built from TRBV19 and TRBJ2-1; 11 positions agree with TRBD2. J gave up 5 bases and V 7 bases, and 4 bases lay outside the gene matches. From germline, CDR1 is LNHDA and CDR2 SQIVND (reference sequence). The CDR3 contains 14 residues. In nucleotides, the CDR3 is TGTGCCAGTAAGGGGACTAGCGGCGACAATGAGCAGTTCTTC. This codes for CASKGTSGDNEQFF.

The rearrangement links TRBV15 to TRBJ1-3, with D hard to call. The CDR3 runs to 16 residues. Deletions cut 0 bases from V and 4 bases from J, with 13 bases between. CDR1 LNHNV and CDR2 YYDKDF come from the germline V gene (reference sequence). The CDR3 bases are TGTGCCACCAGCAGAGATTACGAGATGGGGGGAAACACCATATATTTT. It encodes CATSRDYEMGGNTIYF.

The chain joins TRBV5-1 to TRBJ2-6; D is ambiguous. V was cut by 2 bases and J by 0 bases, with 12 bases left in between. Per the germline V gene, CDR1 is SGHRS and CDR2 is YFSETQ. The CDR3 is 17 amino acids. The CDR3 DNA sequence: TGCGCCAGCAGCTTTATAAGTGGAAACTCTGGGGCCAACGTCCTGACTTTC. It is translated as CASSFISGNSGANVLTF.

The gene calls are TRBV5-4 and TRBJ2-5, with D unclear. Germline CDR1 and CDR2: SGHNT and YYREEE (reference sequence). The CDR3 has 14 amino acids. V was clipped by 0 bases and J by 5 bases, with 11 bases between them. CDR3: CASSLALERETQYF. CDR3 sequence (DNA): TGTGCCAGCAGCTTGGCGCTAGAAAGGGAGACCCAGTACTTC.